This T cell receptor beta chain was recovered during a study of blood T cell repertoires in COVID-19. Study-wide background: There were acute and convalescent COVID-19 samples, and they came from the United States, Italy and Spain. PBMCs, B-cell-depleted T cells, or T cells were the source of the cDNA or gDNA that made up the material.

Per the original data handling: The assay estimated nucleated cells by amplifying reference gene primers. Some clones are missing from TCRdb's copy, which holds only in-frame ones; the method was immunoSEQ multiplex PCR. V, J and clone size derive from that table, while D and trimming were established from the DNA sequence. Of fewer than 250,000 clones listed, about nine tenths are singletons. The length of the CDR3 is 15 residues. Germline CDR1 SGDLS, CDR2 YYNGEE. Trimming cost V 0 bases and J 5 bases; bases outside gene matches: 6. The V gene is TRBV9, the J gene TRBJ1-1, with 8 bases fitting TRBD1. Sequencing input: peripheral blood. The source is a man younger than 45 with acute or convalescent COVID-19. The CDR3 sequence: CASSVAFTGGTEAFF. Written as DNA, the CDR3 is TGTGCCAGCAGCGTAGCTTTCACAGGGGGGACTGAAGCTTTCTTT. Variable domain in full (rest from reference TRBV9 and TRBJ1-1): DSGVTQTPKHLITATGQRVTLRCSPRSGDLSVYWYQQSLDQGLQFLIQYYNGEERAKGNILERFSAQQFPDLHSELNLSSLELGDSALYFCASSVAFTGGTEAFFGQGTRLTVV.